This is a list of T cell receptor beta chains from one sample in a study of blood T cell repertoires in COVID-19. Produced via immunoSEQ multiplex PCR; TCRdb's table is partial and in-frame only. The data contain some 320,000 clones, around 85% of them singletons. Sequenced input: PBMCs or T cells enriched from blood (not recorded which). The receptors originated from a woman in her twenties or thirties who had been exposed to COVID-19. Each CDR3 is given with its conserved first and last residue. D genes are given only for firm matches. The listing skips clone size in some rows; elsewhere it reads once, few, many or a size class.

v_gene	abundance	d_gene	j_gene	CDR3aa	CDR3nt
TRBV11-2	.	TRBD1	TRBJ1-1	CASSSGTGTNTEAFF	TGTGCCAGCAGCTCAGGGACAGGAACGAACACTGAAGCTTTCTTT
TRBV9	.	.	TRBJ1-4	CASSAENWEKLFF	TGTGCCAGCAGCGCGGAGAATTGGGAAAAACTGTTTTTT
TRBV3-1/TRBV3-2	.	.	TRBJ2-3	CASSQRTQGTDTQYF	TGTGCCAGCAGCCAGAGGACGCAGGGGACAGATACGCAGTATTTT
TRBV12-5	.	.	TRBJ2-1	CASAPPGYEQFF	TGTGCTAGTGCCCCCCCAGGGTATGAGCAGTTCTTC
TRBV13	.	TRBD2	TRBJ2-7	CASSPKETSGPYEQYF	TGTGCCAGCAGCCCGAAGGAGACTAGCGGGCCCTACGAGCAGTACTTC
TRBV7-2	.	.	TRBJ2-1	CASSLEGRNEQFF	TGTGCCAGCAGCTTGGAGGGCCGTAATGAGCAGTTCTTC
TRBV9	.	TRBD2	TRBJ2-3	CASSVGGGLAQRFLSTDTQYF	TGTGCCAGCAGCGTAGGAGGGGGACTAGCGCAACGATTCCTTAGCACAGATACGCAGTATTTT
TRBV19	.	.	TRBJ1-1	CASSMAPDTSNTEAFF	TGTGCCAGTAGTATGGCCCCCGACACTTCGAACACTGAAGCTTTCTTT
TRBV7-6	.	TRBD2	TRBJ2-3	CASSFGTSGSQIDTQYF	TGTGCCAGCAGCTTTGGGACTAGCGGGAGTCAGATAGATACGCAGTATTTT
TRBV9	.	TRBD2	TRBJ2-1	CASSSGLAFNEQFF	TGTGCCAGCAGCTCGGGACTAGCGTTCAATGAGCAGTTCTTC
TRBV7-3	.	.	TRBJ2-3	CASSLGGLTDTQYF	TGTGCCAGCAGCTTAGGGGGCTTGACAGATACGCAGTATTTT
TRBV10-3	.	TRBD2	TRBJ2-1	CAISESGAGGYNEQFF	TGTGCCATCAGTGAGTCTGGTGCGGGAGGGTACAATGAGCAGTTCTTC
TRBV9	.	TRBD1	TRBJ1-1	CASSVEWDRSSEAFF	TGTGCCAGCAGCGTAGAATGGGACAGGAGCTCCGAAGCTTTCTTT
TRBV11-2	.	TRBD1	TRBJ2-5	CASSFGQGQETQYF	TGTGCCAGCAGCTTCGGACAGGGTCAAGAGACCCAGTACTTC
TRBV27	.	.	TRBJ1-5	CASSKKQGGNQPQHF	TGTGCCAGCAGCAAGAAACAGGGAGGGAATCAGCCCCAGCATTTT
TRBV2	.	.	TRBJ1-5	CASRFEDQPQHF	TGTGCCAGCAGATTCGAGGATCAGCCCCAGCATTTT
TRBV5-1	.	.	TRBJ2-7	CASSLDGSPYSYEQYF	TGCGCCAGCAGCTTGGATGGGAGTCCGTATTCCTACGAGCAGTACTTC
TRBV30	.	TRBD1	TRBJ1-1	CAWTRDRGTEAFF	TGTGCCTGGACCCGGGACAGGGGAACTGAAGCTTTCTTT
TRBV7-3	.	TRBD2	TRBJ2-3	CASSSSGGATDTQYF	TGTGCCAGCAGCTCCTCCGGGGGGGCCACGGATACGCAGTATTTT
TRBV19	.	TRBD1	TRBJ1-2	CASSIWTGAYGYTF	TGTGCCAGTAGTATATGGACAGGGGCCTATGGCTACACCTTC
TRBV5-1	.	TRBD1	TRBJ2-7	CASSWGQKNYEQYF	TGCGCCAGCAGCTGGGGACAGAAAAACTACGAGCAGTACTTC
TRBV19	once	.	TRBJ1-2	CASFHPGGASHGYTF	TGTGCCAGCTTCCACCCGGGAGGGGCCTCACATGGCTACACCTTC
TRBV10-3	.	TRBD2	TRBJ2-7	CAISSGLASEQYF	TGTGCCATCAGTTCGGGACTAGCGAGCGAGCAGTACTTC
TRBV5-1	once	.	TRBJ2-3	CASTESADTQYF	TGCGCCAGCACGGAGTCCGCAGATACGCAGTATTTT
TRBV5-1	.	.	TRBJ1-5	CASSYGSNQPQHF	TGCGCCAGCAGCTACGGTAGCAATCAGCCCCAGCATTTT
TRBV12-3/TRBV12-4	.	.	TRBJ2-2	CASSLANTGELFF	TGTGCCAGCAGTTTGGCCAACACCGGGGAGCTGTTTTTT
TRBV7-8	.	.	TRBJ2-1	CASSLGLFNEQFF	TGTGCCAGCAGCTTAGGTCTATTCAATGAGCAGTTCTTC
TRBV6-4	.	.	TRBJ1-2	CASSDRVGRANYGYTF	TGTGCCAGCAGTGACAGAGTCGGCAGGGCTAACTATGGCTACACCTTC
TRBV28	.	.	TRBJ2-7	CASSQGGRQYEQYF	TGTGCCAGCAGCCAAGGAGGGAGGCAATACGAGCAGTACTTC
TRBV5-4	.	.	TRBJ2-4	CASSEEGLGAKNIQYF	TGTGCCAGCAGCGAAGAGGGACTCGGAGCCAAAAACATTCAGTACTTC
TRBV2	.	.	TRBJ2-7	CASSDWRGSEQYF	TGTGCCAGCAGTGACTGGCGGGGCTCCGAGCAGTACTTC
TRBV5-1	.	TRBD1	TRBJ2-3	CASGGQGSTDTQYF	TGCGCCAGCGGGGGACAGGGGAGCACAGATACGCAGTATTTT
TRBV28	.	TRBD1	TRBJ1-2	CASRSGGWNYGYTF	TGTGCCAGCAGATCAGGGGGCTGGAACTATGGCTACACCTTC
TRBV21-1	.	.	TRBJ1-2	CASSSTDRSGNGFYGYTF	TGTGCCAGCAGCTCTACCGATCGTTCAGGGAATGGGTTCTATGGCTACACCTTC
TRBV12-3/TRBV12-4	few	TRBD1	TRBJ1-1	CASSYGTGTEAFF	TGTGCCAGCAGTTACGGGACAGGCACTGAAGCTTTCTTT
TRBV5-4	.	TRBD2	TRBJ2-7	CASSGTSGRGPAYEQYF	TGTGCCAGCAGTGGAACTAGCGGGAGAGGCCCCGCCTACGAGCAGTACTTC
TRBV4-3	.	.	TRBJ1-2	CASSPGGANEGGYTF	TGCGCCAGCAGCCCAGGAGGGGCGAACGAGGGGGGCTACACCTTC
TRBV10-3	.	TRBD2	TRBJ2-7	CAISESGLAGYF	TGTGCCATCAGTGAGTCTGGGCTAGCGGGATACTTC
TRBV30	.	.	TRBJ2-7	CAWRGDNSYEQYF	TGTGCCTGGAGGGGCGACAACTCCTACGAGCAGTACTTC
TRBV15	.	.	TRBJ1-5	CATSRNLGASEPQHF	TGTGCCACCAGCAGAAACTTGGGGGCTTCGGAGCCCCAGCATTTT
TRBV7-2	.	.	TRBJ2-5	CASSPTTAGLQETQYF	TGTGCCAGCAGCCCAACTACGGCGGGGCTGCAAGAGACCCAGTACTTC
TRBV19	.	.	TRBJ1-1	CASTASGGMNTEAFF	TGTGCCAGTACCGCTTCGGGGGGTATGAACACTGAAGCTTTCTTT
TRBV4-1	few	TRBD2	TRBJ2-7	CASSQDFAGGQREQYF	TGCGCCAGCAGCCAAGATTTTGCGGGAGGGCAGCGGGAGCAGTACTTC
TRBV9	.	TRBD1	TRBJ2-7	CASSKSPMTGDEQYF	TGTGCCAGCAGCAAGAGCCCAATGACAGGGGACGAGCAGTACTTC
TRBV4-3	once	TRBD1	TRBJ1-1	CASSSNRGTEAFF	TGCGCCAGCAGCTCAAACAGGGGAACTGAAGCTTTCTTT
TRBV5-1	.	TRBD2	TRBJ2-1	CASSLGLAGVIEQFF	TGCGCCAGCAGCTTGGGACTAGCGGGAGTCATCGAGCAGTTCTTC
TRBV19	.	.	TRBJ2-5	CASRGGVRETQYF	TGTGCCAGTAGAGGCGGGGTACGAGAGACCCAGTACTTC
TRBV28	.	TRBD1	TRBJ2-1	CASRPTGSSYNEQFF	TGTGCCAGCAGGCCGACAGGGTCTTCCTACAATGAGCAGTTCTTC
TRBV11-3	.	TRBD2	TRBJ2-1	CASSLVLAGARNEQFF	TGTGCCAGCAGCTTAGTACTAGCGGGAGCTCGCAATGAGCAGTTCTTC
TRBV9	.	TRBD1	TRBJ2-7	CASSVGGTGGYEQYF	TGTGCCAGCAGCGTAGGTGGGACAGGGGGTTACGAGCAGTACTTC
TRBV7-8	.	.	TRBJ2-3	CASSPEGGPTDTQYF	TGTGCCAGCAGCCCTGAGGGGGGGCCGACAGATACGCAGTATTTT
TRBV2	.	TRBD2	TRBJ2-5	CASSGTSRGTQYF	TGTGCCAGCAGCGGGACTAGCAGAGGGACCCAGTACTTC
TRBV2	.	.	TRBJ1-1	CASMSLGADNQAFF	TGTGCCAGCATGAGCTTAGGTGCGGACAATCAAGCTTTCTTT
TRBV30	.	.	TRBJ2-7	CAWSVPPGYEQYF	TGTGCCTGGAGTGTACCCCCCGGCTACGAGCAGTACTTC